The entry that follows covers one T cell receptor (beta chain) sequence. This sample is part of a study of cytomegalovirus exposure and HLA in healthy donors. V lost 6 bases and J lost 4; bases outside the gene matches: 2. The CDR3 loop spans 12 amino acids. Germline CDR1 MDHEN, CDR2 SYDVKM. This table comes from immunoSEQ multiplex PCR, and its TCRdb copy is limited to in-frame clones, with some not included. The table shows 150,000 to 200,000 clones, with around 84% occurring only once. The sequence was obtained from a young man in good health and CMV-seropositive. Material: PBMCs. The chain joins TRBV28 to TRBJ2-5; 7 nucleotides agree with TRBD1. The CDR3 DNA reads as TGTGCCAGCAGCCGGACAGGAGAGACCCAGTACTTC. It codes for CASSRTGETQYF.